This T cell receptor (beta chain) was sequenced for a study of CD4 T cells in relation to SARS-CoV-2 and coronaviruses. This table comes from immunoSEQ multiplex PCR, and its TCRdb copy is limited to in-frame clones, with some not included. Among about 31,000 clones, about 78% were seen once, and the ten largest hold roughly an eighth. The junction had 9 bases not matched to a gene; V was cut back by 2 bases and J by 5 bases. The germline gives CDR1 SGHRS, CDR2 YFSETQ. The CDR3 covers 17 residues. The unexposed donors gave CD4+ T cells in 2011-2018, prior to COVID-19. Isolation of CD4+ T cells took place after less than 11 days in culture. This clone was seen a few times. Its target is not known.

The receptor was isolated from a human donor in good health. V usage is TRBV5-1 and J usage is TRBJ2-3, with 12 bases aligning to TRBD2. The sequencing sample was made of CD4+ T cells from PBMCs, cultured in vitro. CDR3 sequence (DNA): TGCGCCAGCAGCTTAACTAGCGGGGGGAGTAGGAAAGATACGCAGTATTTT. Protein: CASSLTSGGSRKDTQYF.